The 21 T cell receptor beta chains below come from one sample, sequenced in a study of blood T cell repertoires in COVID-19. TCRdb's table, derived via immunoSEQ multiplex PCR, lists solely in-frame clones and lacks some. The data show around 77,000 clones, about three quarters seen once. Sequenced sample: peripheral blood. Receptors were obtained from a woman at least 80 years old with active or convalescent COVID-19.

The CDR3 sequence: CASSYGQTEAFF. The DNA of the CDR3 is TGTGCCAGCAGTTACGGACAGACTGAAGCTTTCTTT. V usage is TRBV6-2 or TRBV6-3 and J usage is TRBJ1-1; TRBD1 is a possible D gene (6 bases). Trimming cost V 2 bases and J 5 bases, with 6 bases left between them. The CDR3 runs to 12 residues. The germline gives CDR1 MNHEY, CDR2 SVGEGT.

This chain joins TRBV11-2 and TRBJ1-2, with D possibly TRBD1 on 5 matching bases. Germline assignment: CDR1 SGHAT and CDR2 FQNNGV. V lost 5 bases and J 6 bases, leaving 13 bases between the germline ends. The CDR3 is 13 residues long. The CDR3 protein is CASSLQVGNGYTF. CDR3 nucleotide sequence: TGTGCCAGCAGCCTACAGGTCGGAAATGGCTACACCTTC.

This rearrangement joins TRBV4-3 to TRBJ1-2; 9 bases align to TRBD1. The V and J ends lost 3 bases and 7 bases, in that order; junction bases with no gene match: 9. CDR3 length: 15 residues. CDR1 LGHNA and CDR2 YSLEER come from the germline V gene. The CDR3 region is CASSQGQGGGSGYTF. The CDR3 DNA sequence: TGCGCCAGCAGCCAGGGACAGGGTGGAGGCTCTGGCTACACCTTC.

The V gene is TRBV2, the J gene TRBJ1-6, with 7 bases identical to TRBD1. The CDR3 is 14 amino acids. Germline CDR1 is SNHLY and CDR2 is FYNNEI. J gave up 8 bases and V 2 bases, and 3 bases lay outside the gene matches. The CDR3 reads CASSERGQYSPLHF. Here the CDR3 DNA reads TGTGCCAGCAGTGAAAGGGGGCAGTATTCACCCCTCCACTTT.

The chain combines TRBV3-1 (or the pseudogene TRBV3-2) with TRBJ1-3; the D gene is possibly TRBD1 (5 bases). This CDR3 region has 15 residues. Germline-derived CDR1 and CDR2 are LGHDT and YNNKEL (reference sequence). The ends were cut back, 4 bases at V and 4 bases at J, with 14 bases in the middle. This CDR3 reads CASSLATAGGNTIYF. CDR3 DNA: TGTGCCAGCAGCCTCGCGACAGCGGGGGGAAACACCATATATTTT.

The gene calls are TRBV7-9 and TRBJ1-3; D might be TRBD1 (6 bases). The CDR3 contains 14 residues. Germline V CDR1 and CDR2: SEHNR, FQNEAQ (reference sequence). V shed 5 bases and J shed 6 bases, with 14 bases lying between them. The CDR3 is CASSTGFGTNTIYF. In DNA, the CDR3 is TGTGCCAGCAGCACAGGGTTTGGCACAAACACCATATATTTT.

DNA of the CDR3: TGTGCCAGCAGTTACTCGAACCCCGAGGAGCAGTACTTC. Its protein is CASSYSNPEEQYF. The chain recombines TRBV6-2 or TRBV6-3 with TRBJ2-7, with no clear D. The CDR3 length is 13 residues. Trimming pared 0 bases from V and 7 bases from J, leaving 10 bases between. Germline values: CDR1 MNHEY, CDR2 SVGEGT.

This chain links TRBV30 with TRBJ1-5; 7 positions match TRBD1. Germline V lookup: CDR1 GTSNPN, CDR2 SVGIG (reference sequence). This CDR3 has 17 residues. Germline trimming cut 1 base from V and 4 bases from J; bases unmatched to any gene: 13. The CDR3 loop reads CAWSANRGLRGNQPQHF. For the CDR3, the DNA is TGTGCCTGGAGTGCCAACAGGGGTTTGCGTGGAAATCAGCCCCAGCATTTT.

The chain couples TRBV10-3 to TRBJ1-6; 7 nucleotides agree with TRBD1. The CDR3 length is 14 residues. Trimming at V came to 4 bases and at J to 5 bases, leaving 2 bases not matched to a gene. From germline, CDR1 is ENHRY and CDR2 SYGVKD. The CDR3: CAISAGTDNSPLHF. The CDR3 DNA reads TGTGCCATCAGTGCCGGGACAGATAATTCACCCCTCCACTTT.

The gene calls are TRBV5-5 and TRBJ2-2; weak D call: TRBD2 (5 bases). Trimming shortened V by 1 base and J by 4 bases, and 8 bases separated the two germline ends. Germline V lookup: CDR1 SGHKS, CDR2 YYEKEE (reference sequence). CDR3 size: 14 residues. The CDR3 protein is CASSLNGITGELFF. The CDR3 coding sequence is TGTGCCAGCAGCTTGAACGGGATCACCGGGGAGCTGTTTTTT.

The CDR3 DNA reads as TGTGCCAGCAGCTTCGTAGCTTTTAATCAGCCCCAGCATTTT. Protein: CASSFVAFNQPQHF. The rearrangement joins TRBV5-8 to TRBJ1-5; no definite D call. The CDR3 length is 14 residues. The germline gives CDR1 SGHTS, CDR2 YDEGEE. The V and J ends lost 2 bases and 4 bases respectively, with 10 bases between them. The full variable domain, its missing parts supplied by reference TRBV5-8 and TRBJ1-5, is EAGVTQSPTHLIKTRGQQATLRCSPISGHTSVYWYQQALGLGLQFLLWYDEGEERNRGNFPPRFSGRQFPNYSSELNVNALELEDSALYLCASSFVAFNQPQHFGDGTRLSIL.

The chain carries TRBV5-6 and TRBJ2-5; TRBD2 matches at 8 bases. V trimming: 4 bases; J trimming: 5 bases; junction bases outside the gene matches: 7. The CDR3 contains 14 residues. Germline values: CDR1 SGHDT, CDR2 YYEEEE. CDR3 region: CASSRGGPGETQYF. The CDR3 coding sequence is TGTGCCAGCAGCCGGGGGGGACCCGGGGAGACCCAGTACTTC.

This clone came up once. The genes are TRBV5-1 and TRBJ2-1, with D unresolved. V was trimmed by 5 bases and J by 5 bases, leaving 8 bases between them. This CDR3 has 12 residues. Germline V gene lookup returns CDR1 SGHRS and CDR2 YFSETQ. In DNA form, the CDR3 reads TGCGCCAGCAGTTCACAAAACAATGAGCAGTTCTTC. It is translated as CASSSQNNEQFF.

The chain employs TRBV29-1 and TRBJ2-5; 7 bases fit TRBD1. Germline V lookup: CDR1 SQVTM, CDR2 ANQGSEA. This CDR3 comprises 16 residues. Trimming cost V 6 bases and J 1 base; bases outside gene matches: 14. CDR3 in amino acids: CSVQGKLRGTQETQYF. The CDR3 coding sequence is TGCAGCGTACAGGGGAAGTTGAGGGGGACCCAAGAGACCCAGTACTTC.

The sample holds one count of this clone. The rearrangement joins TRBV7-8 to TRBJ1-4, with 8 bases aligning to TRBD1. This CDR3 has 15 amino acids. Germline-derived CDR1 and CDR2 are SGHVS and FQNEAQ. Losses at the gene ends were 5 bases for V and 5 bases for J; bases not matched to a gene: 7. CDR3 sequence: CASSMLTGGNEKLFF. The CDR3 region has the DNA TGTGCCAGCAGCATGCTTACAGGGGGGAATGAAAAACTGTTTTTT.

This chain joins TRBV30 and TRBJ1-4; 7 bases map to TRBD1. The CDR3 totals 14 residues. CDR1 and CDR2 from the germline V gene are GTSNPN and SVGIG (reference sequence). Unmatched junction bases numbered 9, after V lost 3 bases and J lost 8 bases. The CDR3 DNA sequence: TGTGCCTGGAGCGGGGGACAGCTCTTAGAAAAACTGTTTTTT. Its protein is CAWSGGQLLEKLFF. Filled out from reference TRBV30 and TRBJ1-4, the complete variable domain reads SQTIHQWPATLVQPVGSPLSLECTVEGTSNPNLYWYRQAAGRGLQLLFYSVGIGQISSEVPQNLSASRPQDRQFILSSKKLLLSDSGFYLCAWSGGQLLEKLFFGSGTQLSVL.

The chain couples TRBV10-1 to TRBJ2-3; TRBD2 matches at 12 bases. The V gene end was trimmed by 9 bases and the J gene end by 3 bases; junction bases not matched to a gene: 7. CDR3 length: 15 amino acids. Germline CDR1 is WNHNN and CDR2 is SYGVQD (reference sequence). This CDR3 is CARTSGGEPTDTQYF. The CDR3 DNA reads TGCGCCAGGACTAGCGGGGGTGAACCGACAGATACGCAGTATTTT.

The chain recombines TRBV4-3 with TRBJ2-2; D uncertain. Trimming removed 3 bases from V and 8 bases from J, with 10 bases in between. The CDR3 totals 13 residues. Per germline, CDR1 LGHNA and CDR2 YSLEER. The CDR3, as DNA: TGCGCCAGCAGCCACTCAAGAGTGGGGGAGCTGTTTTTT. This translates into CASSHSRVGELFF.

The V and J genes are TRBV29-1 and TRBJ1-5; 7 nucleotides align to TRBD1. V trimming: 6 bases; J trimming: 2 bases; junction bases outside the gene matches: 4. Germline-derived CDR1 and CDR2 are SQVTM and ANQGSEA. The length of the CDR3 is 13 residues. CDR3 sequence reads: CSVSGTGNQPQHF. The CDR3 coding sequence is TGCAGCGTCTCCGGGACAGGCAATCAGCCCCAGCATTTT.

V is TRBV6-5 and J is TRBJ1-2, with TRBD1 matching 8 bases. The CDR3 spans 16 residues. V was clipped by 2 bases and J by 4 bases; unmatched bases: 9. The V gene's germline CDR1 is MNHEY and CDR2 SVGAGI. The CDR3 here is CASSYGEDRALYGYTF. CDR3 nucleotide sequence: TGTGCCAGCAGTTACGGAGAGGACAGGGCCCTCTATGGCTACACCTTC.

The gene calls are TRBV10-1 and TRBJ2-1, with 10 bases lining up with TRBD2. The CDR3 spans 13 residues. After removal of 10 bases from V and 5 bases from J, the junction contained 5 bases not matched to a gene. The germline gives CDR1 WNHNN, CDR2 SYGVQD (reference sequence). The CDR3 loop reads CATLAGVHNEQFF. The CDR3 DNA follows: TGCGCCACCCTAGCGGGGGTACACAATGAGCAGTTCTTC.